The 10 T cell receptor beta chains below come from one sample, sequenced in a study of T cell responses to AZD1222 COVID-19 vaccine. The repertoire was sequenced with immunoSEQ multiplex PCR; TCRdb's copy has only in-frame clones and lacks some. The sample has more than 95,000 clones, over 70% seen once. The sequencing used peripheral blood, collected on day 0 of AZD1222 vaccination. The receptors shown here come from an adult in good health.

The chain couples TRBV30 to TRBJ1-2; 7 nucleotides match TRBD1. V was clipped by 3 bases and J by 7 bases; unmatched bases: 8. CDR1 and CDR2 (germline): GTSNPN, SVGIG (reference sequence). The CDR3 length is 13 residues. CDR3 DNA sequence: TGTGCCTGGAGAATCACAGGGGCGCTTGGCTACACCTTC. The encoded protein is CAWRITGALGYTF.

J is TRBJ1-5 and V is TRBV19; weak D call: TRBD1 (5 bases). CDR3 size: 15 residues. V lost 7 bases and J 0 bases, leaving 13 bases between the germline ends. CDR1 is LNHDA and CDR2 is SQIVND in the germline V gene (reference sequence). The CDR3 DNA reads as TGTGCCAGTAACCTTGGGGGGTATAGCAATCAGCCCCAGCATTTT. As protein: CASNLGGYSNQPQHF.

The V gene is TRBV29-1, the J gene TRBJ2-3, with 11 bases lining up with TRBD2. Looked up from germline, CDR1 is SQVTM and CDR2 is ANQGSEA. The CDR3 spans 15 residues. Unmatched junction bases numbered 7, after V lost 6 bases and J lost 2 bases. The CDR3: CSVPRLAGITDTQYF. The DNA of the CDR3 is TGCAGCGTCCCGAGACTAGCGGGAATCACAGATACGCAGTATTTT.

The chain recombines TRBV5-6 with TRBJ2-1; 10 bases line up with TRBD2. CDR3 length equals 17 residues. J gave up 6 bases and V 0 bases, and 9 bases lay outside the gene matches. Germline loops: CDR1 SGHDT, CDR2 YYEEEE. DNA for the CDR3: TGTGCCAGCAGCTTGGGGTTTACGAGACTAGCGGGCAATGAGCAGTTCTTC. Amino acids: CASSLGFTRLAGNEQFF.

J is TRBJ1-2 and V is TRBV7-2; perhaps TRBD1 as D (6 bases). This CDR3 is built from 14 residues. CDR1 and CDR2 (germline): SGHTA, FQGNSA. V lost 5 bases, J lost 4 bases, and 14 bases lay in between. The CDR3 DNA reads TGTGCCAGCAGCCTTACTCTACAGGGCTATGGCTACACCTTC. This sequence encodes CASSLTLQGYGYTF.

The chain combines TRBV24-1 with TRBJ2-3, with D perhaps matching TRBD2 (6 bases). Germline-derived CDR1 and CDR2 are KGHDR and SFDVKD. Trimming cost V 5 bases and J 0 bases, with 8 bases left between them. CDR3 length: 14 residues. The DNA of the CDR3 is TGTGCCACCAGTGGGAGGGGTAGCACAGATACGCAGTATTTT. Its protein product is CATSGRGSTDTQYF.

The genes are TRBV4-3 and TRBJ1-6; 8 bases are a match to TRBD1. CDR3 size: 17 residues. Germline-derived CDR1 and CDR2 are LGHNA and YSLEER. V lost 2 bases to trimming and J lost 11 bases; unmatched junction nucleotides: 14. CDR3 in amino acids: CASSQFYSGQGETPLHF. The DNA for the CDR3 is TGCGCCAGCAGCCAATTTTACAGTGGACAGGGCGAGACACCCCTCCACTTT.

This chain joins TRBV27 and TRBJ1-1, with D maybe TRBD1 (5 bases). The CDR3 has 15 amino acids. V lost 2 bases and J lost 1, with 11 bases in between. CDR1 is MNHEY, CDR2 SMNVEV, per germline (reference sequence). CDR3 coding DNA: TGTGCCAGCAGTTTAAAGGGACTCCGGAACACTGAAGCTTTCTTT. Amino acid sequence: CASSLKGLRNTEAFF.

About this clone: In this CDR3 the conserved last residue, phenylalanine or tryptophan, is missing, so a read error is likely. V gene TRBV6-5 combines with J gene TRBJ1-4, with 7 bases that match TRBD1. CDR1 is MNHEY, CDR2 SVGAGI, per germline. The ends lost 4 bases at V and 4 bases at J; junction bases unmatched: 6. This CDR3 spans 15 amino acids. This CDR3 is CASSWDRGFNEKLFS. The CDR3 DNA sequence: TGTGCCAGCAGTTGGGACAGAGGTTTTAATGAAAAACTGTTTTCC.

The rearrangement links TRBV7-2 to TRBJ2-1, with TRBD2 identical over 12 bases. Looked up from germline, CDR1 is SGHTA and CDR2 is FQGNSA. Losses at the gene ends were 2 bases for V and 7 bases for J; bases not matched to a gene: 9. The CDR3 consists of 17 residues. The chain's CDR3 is CASSLFALAGGQNEQFF. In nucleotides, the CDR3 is TGTGCCAGCAGCTTATTTGCCCTAGCGGGGGGGCAGAATGAGCAGTTCTTC.